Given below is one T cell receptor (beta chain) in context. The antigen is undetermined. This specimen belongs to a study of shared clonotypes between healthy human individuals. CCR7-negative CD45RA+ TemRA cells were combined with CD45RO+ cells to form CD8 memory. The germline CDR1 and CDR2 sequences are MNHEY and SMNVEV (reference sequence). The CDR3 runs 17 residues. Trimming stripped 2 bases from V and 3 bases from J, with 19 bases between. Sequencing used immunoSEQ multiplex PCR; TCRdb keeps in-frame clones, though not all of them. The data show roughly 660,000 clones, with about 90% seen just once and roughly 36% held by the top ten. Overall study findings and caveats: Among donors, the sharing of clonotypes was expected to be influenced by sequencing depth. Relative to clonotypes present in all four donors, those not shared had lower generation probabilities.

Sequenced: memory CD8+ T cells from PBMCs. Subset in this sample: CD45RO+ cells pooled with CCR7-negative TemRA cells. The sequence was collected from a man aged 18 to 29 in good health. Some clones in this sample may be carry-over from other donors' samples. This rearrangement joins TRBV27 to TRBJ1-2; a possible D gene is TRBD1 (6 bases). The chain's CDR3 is CASSLRPGVFGHYGYTF. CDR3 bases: TGTGCCAGCAGTTTACGGCCAGGGGTTTTCGGTCACTATGGCTACACCTTC.